Each of the 28 T cell receptor beta chains below was sequenced from the same sample in a study of shared clonotypes between healthy human individuals. As defined, naive CD8 cells were CD45RO-negative and positively selected for CCR7, with terminally differentiated effector memory CD45RA+ cells excluded. Clones were sequenced by immunoSEQ multiplex PCR, and TCRdb holds only the in-frame ones, with some missing. The repertoire holds hundreds of thousands of clones, with under 95% as singletons. The sample comprised naive CD8+ T cells sorted from blood. The receptors shown here come from a man aged 25-45 years in good health.

The chain carries TRBV27 and TRBJ1-5, with D hard to call. The CDR3 spans 15 residues. V shed 6 bases and J shed 5 bases, with 17 bases lying between them. Germline loops: CDR1 MNHEY, CDR2 SMNVEV (reference sequence). CDR3 sequence reads: CASRPGWGLDQPQHF. The CDR3 nucleotides read TGTGCCAGCAGACCGGGGTGGGGTCTTGATCAGCCCCAGCATTTT.

A note on this clone: Mismatch with germline at one junction end may stem from a read error. V is TRBV27 and J is TRBJ2-3, with D hard to call. The germline V gene encodes CDR1 MNHEY and CDR2 SMNVEV (reference sequence). The CDR3 is made up of 11 amino acids. The CDR3 nucleotides read TGCGCAGCTTGGGGCACAGATACGCAGTATTTT. Amino acids: CAAWGTDTQYF.

This clone appeared many times. The chain recombines TRBV9 with TRBJ2-1; D gene ambiguous. The germline V gene has CDR1 SGDLS and CDR2 YYNGEE. V shed 1 base and J shed 4 bases, with 6 bases lying between them. This CDR3 comprises 13 residues. Written as DNA, the CDR3 is TGTGCCAGCAGCGTAAACAGTTACAATGAGCAGTTCTTC. Its translation: CASSVNSYNEQFF. The full variable domain, its missing parts supplied by reference TRBV9 and TRBJ2-1, is DSGVTQTPKHLITATGQRVTLRCSPRSGDLSVYWYQQSLDQGLQFLIQYYNGEERAKGNILERFSAQQFPDLHSELNLSSLELGDSALYFCASSVNSYNEQFFGPGTRLTVL.

The chain couples TRBV14 to TRBJ2-3; D may be TRBD2 (6 bases). The CDR3 runs to 17 residues. In germline, CDR1 is SGHDN, CDR2 FVKESK. V lost 4 bases and J 0 bases, leaving 17 bases between the germline ends. CDR3 sequence reads: CASSRGAGGDSTDTQYF. The CDR3, as DNA: TGTGCCAGCAGCCGAGGAGCAGGCGGGGACAGCACAGATACGCAGTATTTT. The complete variable domain, with remaining parts taken from reference TRBV14 and TRBJ2-3, reads EAGVTQFPSHSVIEKGQTVTLRCDPISGHDNLYWYRRVMGKEIKFLLHFVKESKQDESGMPNNRFLAERTGGTYSTLKVQPAELEDSGVYFCASSRGAGGDSTDTQYFGPGTRLTVL.

V usage is TRBV7-9 and J usage is TRBJ1-1; 7 positions agree with TRBD1. Trimming removed 6 bases from V and 0 bases from J; junction bases left unmatched: 16. The CDR3 loop spans 18 amino acids. Germline V gene lookup returns CDR1 SEHNR and CDR2 FQNEAQ (reference sequence). Here the CDR3 reads CASRKKGQLTLMNTEAFF. The CDR3 DNA sequence: TGTGCCAGCAGAAAAAAGGGACAGCTGACCCTCATGAACACTGAAGCTTTCTTT.

The rearrangement links TRBV9 to TRBJ2-7; 10 bases fit TRBD1. The CDR3 length is 14 residues. V lost 3 bases and J lost 5; bases outside the gene matches: 5. Looked up from germline, CDR1 is SGDLS and CDR2 is YYNGEE. Written as DNA, the CDR3 is TGTGCCAGCAGCGCGGGACAGGGGTCCCACGAGCAGTACTTC. It is translated as CASSAGQGSHEQYF.

The V call is TRBV7-9, the J call TRBJ2-1; 14 positions match TRBD2. After removal of 3 bases from V and 7 bases from J, the junction contained 5 bases not matched to a gene. The CDR3 covers 16 residues. CDR1 is SEHNR, CDR2 FQNEAQ, per germline (reference sequence). The CDR3 DNA reads as TGTGCCAGCAGCTTGATCGGGACTAGCGGGAGTAATGAGCAGTTCTTC. Its translation is CASSLIGTSGSNEQFF.

Here the CDR3 reads CASSLASTPDTQYF. The CDR3 DNA reads as TGTGCCAGCAGCTTAGCAAGTACCCCCGATACGCAGTATTTT. The chain couples TRBV7-6 to TRBJ2-3; D not certain. CDR3 size: 14 residues. CDR1 is SGHVS and CDR2 is FNYEAQ in the germline V gene. The germline V and J ends were trimmed by 0 bases and 6 bases, with 10 bases remaining between them. Variable domain in full (rest from reference TRBV7-6 and TRBJ2-3): GAGVSQSPRYKVTKRGQDVALRCDPISGHVSLYWYRQALGQGPEFLTYFNYEAQQDKSGLPNDRFSAERPEGSISTLTIQRTEQRDSAMYRCASSLASTPDTQYFGPGTRLTVL.

The CDR3, as DNA: TGTGCCAGCAGGGGACAGGGTAGCCGATGGTGCACCGGGGAGCTGTTTTTT. It translates to CASRGQGSRWCTGELFF. The chain links TRBV21-1 to TRBJ2-2; TRBD1 is the table's D call, not checked against the DNA. TRBV21-1 is a pseudogene segment. The CDR3 length is 17 residues.

V is TRBV11-3 and J is TRBJ2-5; D is uncertain. The CDR3 covers 15 residues. The germline CDR1 and CDR2 sequences are SGHNT and YENEEA. Deletions cut 4 bases from V and 4 bases from J, with 16 bases between. This chain's CDR3 is CASSSGGWPPETQYF. The CDR3 nucleotides are TGTGCCAGCAGCTCGGGTGGCTGGCCCCCAGAGACCCAGTACTTC.

The CDR3 DNA reads as TGTGCCAGCAGCTTAGAGGGACAGGGCCTCTACGAGCAGTACTTC. It encodes CASSLEGQGLYEQYF. V gene TRBV13 combines with J gene TRBJ2-7; 9 bases fit TRBD1. Germline CDR1 and CDR2: PRHDT and FYEKMQ (reference sequence). After removal of 1 base from V and 3 bases from J, the junction contained 4 bases not matched to a gene. The CDR3 has 15 amino acids.

The rearrangement links TRBV7-2 to TRBJ2-7; 7 bases are shared with TRBD1. The germline V gene has CDR1 SGHTA and CDR2 FQGNSA. This CDR3 has 13 amino acids. V was clipped by 5 bases and J by 5 bases; unmatched bases: 6. The CDR3 DNA reads TGTGCCAGCAGCGAGACAGGGCGCCACGAGCAGTACTTC. Translating it yields CASSETGRHEQYF.

Only a few counts were recorded for this clone. This rearrangement joins TRBV2 to TRBJ2-7, with 9 nucleotides matching TRBD1. From germline, CDR1 is SNHLY and CDR2 FYNNEI. Germline trimming cut 4 bases from V and 6 bases from J; bases unmatched to any gene: 7. This CDR3 comprises 14 residues. The CDR3 sequence: CASSGRTGASEQYF. As DNA, the CDR3 is TGTGCCAGCAGTGGAAGGACAGGGGCTTCCGAGCAGTACTTC.

This clone was detected once. The rearrangement links TRBV28 to TRBJ2-7; no clear D gene. The CDR3 contains 11 residues. The V gene's germline CDR1 is MDHEN and CDR2 SYDVKM. V shed 10 bases and J shed 3 bases, with 10 bases lying between them. The CDR3: CATDLNYEQYF. CDR3 coding DNA: TGTGCCACCGACCTTAACTACGAGCAGTACTTC. Complete variable domain (other parts from reference TRBV28 and TRBJ2-7): DVKVTQSSRYLVKRTGEKVFLECVQDMDHENMFWYRQDPGLGLRLIYFSYDVKMKEKGDIPEGYSVSREKKERFSLILESASTNQTSMYLCATDLNYEQYFGPGTRLTVT.

V is TRBV19 and J is TRBJ2-2, with 7 positions matching TRBD2. J was trimmed by 6 bases and V by 3 bases; bases with no gene match: 7. This CDR3 has 15 residues. Germline CDR1 and CDR2: LNHDA and SQIVND (reference sequence). The CDR3 nucleotides read TGTGCCAGTAGTATTACGTCGGGGGGATCCGGGGAGCTGTTTTTT. This codes for CASSITSGGSGELFF.

The chain couples TRBV2 to TRBJ2-7; D may be TRBD1 (6 bases). Germline-derived CDR1 and CDR2 are SNHLY and FYNNEI. V lost 7 bases and J 6 bases, leaving 16 bases between the germline ends. The length of the CDR3 is 13 residues. The CDR3 loop is CASTGDQPSEQYF. As DNA, the CDR3 is TGTGCCAGCACAGGGGATCAGCCGAGCGAGCAGTACTTC.

This clone occurred once. The chain carries TRBV5-6 and TRBJ2-7, with TRBD1 matching over 8 bases. Germline V gives CDR1 SGHDT, CDR2 YYEEEE. The CDR3 contains 14 residues. V shed 1 base and J 3 bases; nucleotides not matched to a gene: 3. The CDR3 DNA follows: TGTGCCAGCAGCTTGACGGGACAGGACTACGAGCAGTACTTC. Amino acid sequence: CASSLTGQDYEQYF.

The chain has TRBV7-9 and TRBJ2-1; TRBD2 matches at 10 bases. This CDR3 region has 16 residues. Trimming took 5 bases from V and 4 from J; bases not matched to a gene: 8. Germline loops: CDR1 SEHNR, CDR2 FQNEAQ (reference sequence). CDR3 region: CASSPTLAGEYNEQFF. DNA of the CDR3: TGTGCCAGCAGCCCCACCCTAGCGGGAGAGTACAATGAGCAGTTCTTC.

V and J are TRBV11-2 and TRBJ2-3; D is uncertain. CDR1 SGHAT and CDR2 FQNNGV come from the germline V gene. V lost 6 bases, J lost 4 bases, and 5 bases lay in between. The CDR3 has 11 residues. The CDR3, as DNA: TGTGCCAGCAGTGACTCAGATACGCAGTATTTT. This codes for CASSDSDTQYF.

This clone appeared once. This sequence joins TRBV9 and TRBJ2-3; D remains ambiguous. The germline V and J ends were trimmed by 3 bases and 5 bases, with 22 bases remaining between them. Germline assignment: CDR1 SGDLS and CDR2 YYNGEE. This CDR3 is 17 amino acids long. CDR3 residues: CASSAHPVAPSGDTQYF. The CDR3 nucleotides read TGTGCCAGCAGCGCCCACCCGGTGGCTCCTTCGGGAGATACGCAGTATTTT.

This rearrangement joins TRBV27 to TRBJ2-4, with 7 positions matching TRBD1. The CDR3 sequence is 19 residues long. The V gene's germline CDR1 is MNHEY and CDR2 SMNVEV (reference sequence). V shed 3 bases, J shed 0 bases, and the junction held 14 bases outside the gene matches. CDR3 in amino acids: CASSLYGTDFLLAKNIQYF. The DNA of the CDR3 is TGTGCCAGCAGTTTGTACGGGACAGATTTCCTTCTAGCCAAAAACATTCAGTACTTC.

Here the CDR3 reads CASSPGTGAHNEQFF. CDR3 sequence (DNA): TGTGCCAGCAGCCCCGGGACAGGGGCCCACAATGAGCAGTTCTTC. The V and J genes are TRBV6-5 and TRBJ2-1, with 10 bases fitting TRBD1. The CDR3 consists of 15 residues. Germline V gives CDR1 MNHEY, CDR2 SVGAGI. Trimming cost V 6 bases and J 5 bases; bases outside gene matches: 7.

This chain uses TRBV27 with TRBJ2-7; 11 bases line up with TRBD2. The CDR3 runs to 15 residues. The V segment lost 6 bases and the J segment 5 bases; nucleotides outside the gene matches: 9. The germline CDR1 and CDR2 sequences are MNHEY and SMNVEV (reference sequence). For the CDR3, the DNA is TGTGCCAGCAGCCTGAGTACTAGCGGGAGCCACGAGCAGTACTTC. Its protein is CASSLSTSGSHEQYF.

This chain links TRBV9 with TRBJ2-2; 14 bases are a match to TRBD2. V lost 4 bases to trimming and J lost 2 bases; unmatched junction nucleotides: 10. From germline, CDR1 is SGDLS and CDR2 YYNGEE. The CDR3 extends over 19 amino acids. The CDR3 bases are TGTGCCAGCAGCCCCCCGGGACTAGCGGGAGAGCCTAACACCGGGGAGCTGTTTTTT. Its protein product is CASSPPGLAGEPNTGELFF. Supplemented by reference TRBV9 and TRBJ2-2, the full variable domain reads DSGVTQTPKHLITATGQRVTLRCSPRSGDLSVYWYQQSLDQGLQFLIQYYNGEERAKGNILERFSAQQFPDLHSELNLSSLELGDSALYFCASSPPGLAGEPNTGELFFGEGSRLTVL.

This rearrangement joins TRBV27 to TRBJ2-5, with D perhaps matching TRBD2 (5 bases). This CDR3 contains 16 residues. Germline V gene lookup returns CDR1 MNHEY and CDR2 SMNVEV (reference sequence). Between the trimmed V and J ends, which lost 6 bases and 3 bases, there was a span of 20 bases. Here the CDR3 reads CASRRMDFMAEETQYF. For the CDR3, the DNA is TGTGCCAGCAGAAGGATGGACTTTATGGCGGAAGAGACCCAGTACTTC.

The CDR3 protein is CASSFTPLSGRTFDEQYF. The CDR3 DNA reads TGTGCCAGCAGCTTTACGCCCCTTAGCGGGAGGACATTCGACGAGCAGTACTTC. The J gene is TRBJ2-7, the V gene TRBV11-3, with TRBD2 matching over 10 bases. CDR1 and CDR2 from the germline V gene are SGHNT and YENEEA. This CDR3 region has 18 residues. V trimming: 3 bases; J trimming: 5 bases; junction bases outside the gene matches: 16.

This clone occurred once. J is TRBJ2-7 and V is TRBV25-1; 7 bases align to TRBD1. Germline V gene data show CDR1 as MGHDK and CDR2 as SYGVNS. With 4 bases clipped from V and 0 bases from J, the junction kept 6 bases outside the gene matches. This CDR3 has 15 amino acids. CDR3 residues: CASSVTGDSSYEQYF. In DNA form, the CDR3 reads TGTGCCAGCAGTGTTACCGGGGACAGCTCCTACGAGCAGTACTTC.

J is TRBJ2-3 and V is TRBV5-1; a weak D match, TRBD2 (6 bases). Germline assignment: CDR1 SGHRS and CDR2 YFSETQ. The CDR3 loop spans 15 amino acids. V dropped 1 base and J dropped 2 bases, with 11 bases sitting between them. The DNA of the CDR3 is TGCGCCAGCAGCTTGTACGGGGGATACACAGATACGCAGTATTTT. Translation gives CASSLYGGYTDTQYF.